This T cell receptor beta chain was captured by sequencing in a study of OX40 agonist ivuxolimab in advanced cancers. Regarding the research as a whole: Ivuxolimab was an agonistic, fully human IgG2 monoclonal antibody directed against OX40 (CD134), a costimulatory receptor. Partial responses occurred in three dose-escalation patients: two with cutaneous melanoma and one with hepatocellular carcinoma. Of the approximately 54 dose-escalation patients, hepatocellular carcinoma was present in roughly 19, melanoma in about 15, renal cell carcinoma in 9 and head and neck cancer in 9. Patients were allowed to have had prior anti-PD-1, anti-PD-L1 or anti-CTLA-4 therapy, and 40% of the dose-escalation patients had previously received checkpoint inhibitors. A male proportion of 82.7% and a mean age of roughly 58 years, ranging from 23 to 79, were recorded for the dose-escalation cohort. The paper reports the monotherapy dose-escalation portion (N = 52 patients) of the phase I ivuxolimab trial. The purpose of peripheral TCRbeta sequencing was to test whether ivuxolimab changed TCR sequence diversity and led to clonal T-cell expansion. Intravenous ivuxolimab was administered to patients every 2 weeks at six dose levels: 0.01, 0.1, 0.3, 1.5, 3 and 10 mg/kg.

CDR1 and CDR2 are drawn from the germline V gene: SGHVS, FQNEAQ. V is cut by 5 bases and J by 4 bases, and the space between the germline ends is 10 bases. The CDR3 covers 13 residues, taking in both the cysteine and the phenylalanine. Just the 39-base CDR3 DNA is kept, in frame starting at base 1. The trial excluded patients who had a history of autoimmune disease or were on systemic immunosuppression. Peripheral blood for TCR sequencing was collected from all dose cohorts at baseline, on cycle 4 day 1, and on cycle 7 day 1. The samples were taken from a phase I, first-in-human, multicenter, open-label dose-escalation trial of ivuxolimab. Adults with locally advanced or metastatic melanoma, renal cell carcinoma, hepatocellular carcinoma or head and neck squamous cell carcinoma were enrolled in the trial. Before TCR sequencing, CD4+ and CD8+ T cells were separately sorted from peripheral blood. To note about this clone: Which antigen it targets is not known. Per-nucleotide qualities are absent, and no much larger clonotype sits a single base away.

The research as a whole found: On average, CD8+ T cells showed more expanded clones than CD4+ T cells after ivuxolimab. At doses of 0.1 to 3.0 mg/kg, clonal expansion of both CD4+ and CD8+ blood T cells was observed from baseline to week 6. Antigen specificity was not determined for the clonally expanded peripheral T cells. Low levels of normalized T-cell clonal expansion were also seen in some nonresponding patients. Partial responders in the 0.1-3.0 mg/kg groups had among the lowest normalized peripheral clonal expansion, especially among CD8+ T cells.

For sequencing of the TCRbeta CDR3 region, genomic DNA was extracted from the sorted cells. The immunoSEQ Assay was used for sequencing of TCRbeta CDR3 regions. TCRdb carries this immuneACCESS record with in-frame sequences only. Its versions omit some clonotypes, under half of them owing to an unresolved V gene in the studies checked, with the rest unexplained. In all, the sample holds nearly 80,000 clones, and about 94% of those were seen once. The ten largest clonotypes hold 8.5% to 10% of the sample. The source is an adult with an advanced solid tumor such as melanoma, head and neck, liver or kidney cancer. This receptor chain uses TRBV7-8 and TRBJ2-3; TRBD2 is perhaps the D gene, given 5 matching bases. The starting material was CD4+ or CD8+ T cells sorted from blood, obtained in a trial of the OX40 agonist ivuxolimab. The DNA sequence is TGTGCCAGCAGCCCTCCCGGGGCAGATACGCAGTATTTT. Its protein product is CASSPPGADTQYF. This CDR3, with the reference TRBV7-8 and TRBJ2-3 proteins standing in past its ends, gives the full variable domain GAGVSQSPRYKVAKRGQDVALRCDPISGHVSLFWYQQALGQGPEFLTYFQNEAQLDKSGLPSDRFFAERPEGSVSTLKIQRTQQEDSAVYLCASSPPGADTQYFGPGTRLTVL.